These 22 T cell receptor beta chains were all obtained from the same sample, sequenced in a study of cytomegalovirus exposure and HLA in healthy donors. PCR was performed using 60 Vbeta and 13 Jbeta primers. TCRdb's copy holds only in-frame clones and misses some; the assay was immunoSEQ multiplex PCR. The sample carries more than 150,000 clones, more than 60% recorded once. The sample was PBMCs. Receptor source: a man aged 18 to 29 in good health and CMV-seronegative.

This chain links TRBV7-9 with TRBJ2-7; TRBD1 is a possible D gene (6 bases). The CDR3 spans 14 residues. V dropped 4 bases and J dropped 3 bases, with 13 bases sitting between them. Germline V CDR1 and CDR2: SEHNR, FQNEAQ (reference sequence). The CDR3, as DNA: TGTGCCAGCAGCTCGGACAGAACTTACTACGAGCAGTACTTC. Its translation is CASSSDRTYYEQYF.

This chain connects TRBV5-4 to TRBJ2-5; 9 bases are shared with TRBD2. The tail of the sequence fits TRBJ2-7 better, so the J call may be wrong. The CDR3 runs to 16 residues. Germline loops: CDR1 SGHNT, CDR2 YYREEE (reference sequence). The CDR3 region is CASSLTGTSSSYEQYF. Here the CDR3 DNA reads TGTGCCAGCAGCTTGACCGGGACTAGCAGCTCCTACGAGCAGTACTTC.

This clone was seen just once. The chain uses TRBV4-3 and TRBJ2-1, with D perhaps matching TRBD2 (5 bases). Deletions cut 2 bases from V and 0 bases from J, with 8 bases between. The CDR3 totals 15 residues. Germline V gene data show CDR1 as LGHNA and CDR2 as YSLEER. In nucleotides, the CDR3 is TGCGCCAGCAGCCAAAGTACTAGCTCCTACAATGAGCAGTTCTTC. The encoded protein is CASSQSTSSYNEQFF.

The chain employs TRBV18 and TRBJ1-2, with 10 bases lining up with TRBD1. After removal of 2 bases from V and 8 bases from J, the junction contained 11 bases not matched to a gene. Germline V CDR1 and CDR2: KGHSH, LQKENI. The CDR3 is 16 residues long. The chain's CDR3 is CASSPAMTGGVSGYTF. The DNA for the CDR3 is TGTGCCAGCTCACCAGCAATGACAGGGGGCGTCTCAGGCTACACCTTC.

J is TRBJ2-7 and V is TRBV4-3, with 9 bases that match TRBD1. V gave up 4 bases and J gave up 4 bases; unmatched junction bases: 8. This CDR3 comprises 15 residues. Germline CDR1 is LGHNA and CDR2 is YSLEER. The CDR3 nucleotides read TGCGCCAGCAGCCCCCTCTGGGGACAGGGTTACGAGCAGTACTTC. Encoded protein: CASSPLWGQGYEQYF.

V usage is TRBV4-3 and J usage is TRBJ2-7; tentatively, D is TRBD2 (6 bases). V was cut by 1 base and J by 4 bases, with 14 bases left in between. The CDR3 extends over 15 amino acids. The V gene's germline CDR1 is LGHNA and CDR2 YSLEER. CDR3 amino acids: CASSQVAGTAYEQYF. The CDR3 nucleotides read TGCGCCAGCAGCCAAGTTGCCGGGACTGCTTACGAGCAGTACTTC.

The rearrangement uses TRBV21-1 and TRBJ1-1; TRBD1, the D gene given by the table, was not confirmed from the DNA. TRBV21-1 constitutes a pseudogene. This CDR3 is built from 16 residues. The CDR3 region has the DNA TGTGCCAGCAGCTCCCCCGGGGACAGGGGATATACTGAAGCTTTCTTT. Its translation: CASSSPGDRGYTEAFF.

This clone showed up just once. The chain recombines TRBV30 with TRBJ1-4, with 7 bases identical to TRBD1. J gave up 3 bases and V 2 bases, and 6 bases lay outside the gene matches. There are 15 residues in the CDR3. Germline values: CDR1 GTSNPN, CDR2 SVGIG (reference sequence). The CDR3 reads CAWSKKGAANEKLFF. DNA for the CDR3: TGTGCCTGGAGTAAAAAGGGGGCGGCTAATGAAAAACTGTTTTTT.

This clone has only a few counts. The chain links TRBV27 to TRBJ2-2, with D perhaps TRBD2 (6 bases). V shed 7 bases and J shed 4 bases, with 22 bases lying between them. The CDR3 is made up of 17 amino acids. CDR1 is MNHEY, CDR2 SMNVEV, per germline (reference sequence). In DNA, the CDR3 is TGTGCCAGCACCCCCTCCGGACTACCAAGTAGCACCGGGGAGCTGTTTTTT. This gives the protein CASTPSGLPSSTGELFF.

V usage is TRBV4-2 and J usage is TRBJ2-2; 7 bases fit TRBD2. CDR3 length equals 17 residues. CDR1 LGHNA and CDR2 YNFKEQ come from the germline V gene. V trimming: 5 bases; J trimming: 6 bases; junction bases outside the gene matches: 15. Here the CDR3 reads CASSDPPSGEMAGELFF. The CDR3 nucleotides are TGTGCCAGCAGCGACCCCCCAAGCGGGGAGATGGCCGGGGAGCTGTTTTTT.

The chain is built from TRBV7-3 and TRBJ2-7; TRBD1 matches at 7 bases. V shed 2 bases, J shed 3 bases, and the junction held 7 bases outside the gene matches. Per germline, CDR1 SGHTA and CDR2 FQGTGA. The CDR3 has 15 amino acids. The CDR3 is CASSLQPGQYYEQYF. The CDR3 DNA reads as TGTGCCAGCAGCTTACAGCCGGGACAGTACTACGAGCAGTACTTC.

The gene calls are TRBV9 and TRBJ1-1; D is ambiguous. Trimming left V 3 bases short and J 2 bases short, with 8 bases between. Germline assignment: CDR1 SGDLS and CDR2 YYNGEE. The CDR3 is 13 amino acids. The CDR3 sequence: CASSDSSNTEAFF. CDR3 nucleotides: TGTGCCAGCAGCGACAGCTCTAACACTGAAGCTTTCTTT.

J is TRBJ2-5 and V is TRBV13, with 11 bases that match TRBD2. J lost 5 bases, V lost 2 bases, and 4 bases had no gene match. Germline V lookup: CDR1 PRHDT, CDR2 FYEKMQ (reference sequence). There are 15 residues in the CDR3. The DNA of the CDR3 is TGTGCCAGCAGCTTAAGACTAGCGGGATACGAGACCCAGTACTTC. Its translation is CASSLRLAGYETQYF.

CDR3 coding DNA: TGTGCCAGCAGCCACGGGCGGTCTAGCGGGAGTGGGTCCAAAAACATTCAGTACTTC. The encoded protein is CASSHGRSSGSGSKNIQYF. This chain uses TRBV7-2 with TRBJ2-4, with 10 bases matching TRBD2. The CDR3 runs to 19 residues. With V trimmed by 5 bases and J by 2 bases, 15 bases remained unmatched. The germline gives CDR1 SGHTA, CDR2 FQGNSA.

The chain couples TRBV6-5 to TRBJ1-2, with a possible D match to TRBD1 (5 bases). Germline V gene data show CDR1 as MNHEY and CDR2 as SVGAGI. The CDR3 sequence is 14 residues long. V lost 6 bases to trimming and J lost 8 bases, with 19 bases between them. CDR3 coding DNA: TGTGCCAGCAGCCGACTGCAGGGAAGGGGAGGCTACACCTTC. Translating gives CASSRLQGRGGYTF.

This chain connects TRBV4-1 to TRBJ2-2, with TRBD2 matching over 12 bases. The germline V gene encodes CDR1 MGHRA and CDR2 YSYEKL. The CDR3 is made up of 18 amino acids. V lost 1 base to trimming and J lost 6 bases; unmatched junction nucleotides: 9. In DNA form, the CDR3 reads TGCGCCAGCAGCCAAGGAGGGCTAGCGGGGGGGTTGGCCGGGGAGCTGTTTTTT. This codes for CASSQGGLAGGLAGELFF.

V gene TRBV7-3 combines with J gene TRBJ1-2; 9 positions agree with TRBD1. The length of the CDR3 is 14 residues. From germline, CDR1 is SGHTA and CDR2 FQGTGA. With V trimmed by 4 bases and J by 6 bases, 6 bases remained unmatched. For the CDR3, the DNA is TGTGCCAGCAGCTCCTCACAGGGGGCAGATGGCTACACCTTC. It codes for CASSSSQGADGYTF.

The chain carries TRBV5-4 and TRBJ2-7; TRBD2 aligns across 7 bases. The junction had 4 bases not matched to a gene; V was cut back by 0 bases and J by 1 base. This CDR3 spans 15 amino acids. Looked up from germline, CDR1 is SGHNT and CDR2 is YYREEE (reference sequence). CDR3 sequence: CASSLAGGRSYEQYF. The CDR3 DNA reads as TGTGCCAGCAGCTTGGCGGGGGGACGGTCCTACGAGCAGTACTTC.

This rearrangement joins TRBV7-8 to TRBJ1-3; D gene unclear. This CDR3 is built from 17 residues. The V and J ends lost 1 base and 1 base respectively, with 14 bases between them. The V gene's germline CDR1 is SGHVS and CDR2 FQNEAQ. The DNA for the CDR3 is TGTGCCAGCAGCTTAGGGTGGAGCCCGGGATCTGGAAACACCATATATTTT. It specifies CASSLGWSPGSGNTIYF.

The chain joins TRBV5-1 to TRBJ2-7; maybe TRBD1 (5 bases). V was clipped by 0 bases and J by 3 bases, with 13 bases between them. The germline gives CDR1 SGHRS, CDR2 YFSETQ. The CDR3 loop spans 15 amino acids. CDR3 DNA sequence: TGCGCCAGCAGCTTGGGACAGCCCTACCTCTACGAGCAGTACTTC. Encoded protein: CASSLGQPYLYEQYF.

This chain joins TRBV9 and TRBJ2-3; TRBD2 matches 9 bases. Germline V gene lookup returns CDR1 SGDLS and CDR2 YYNGEE. Germline trimming cut 1 base from V and 6 bases from J; bases unmatched to any gene: 12. The CDR3 runs to 17 residues. The CDR3 nucleotides are TGTGCCAGCAGCGTATCAGCTAGCGGGATCGTTTGGGATACGCAGTATTTT. Translated: CASSVSASGIVWDTQYF.

On this clone: The sample carries other DNA sequences with the same CDR3. This chain connects TRBV5-4 to TRBJ2-3; 7 bases agree with TRBD1. The length of the CDR3 is 13 residues. J was trimmed by 3 bases and V by 4 bases; bases with no gene match: 2. Germline CDR1 and CDR2: SGHNT and YYREEE (reference sequence). CDR3 sequence: CASSLTGTDTQYF. CDR3 DNA: TGTGCCAGCAGCCTGACAGGGACAGATACGCAGTATTTT.